These T cell receptor beta chains were read from a single sample in a study of technical replicates of blood from a handful of donors. Sequenced by immunoSEQ multiplex PCR; TCRdb stores in-frame clones only, minus some. Altogether some 78,000 clones are present, 85% to 95% being singletons, with the ten largest covering 0.4% to 0.45%. The sequenced sample consisted of T cells isolated from PBMCs. The receptors were sampled from a human donor in good health. CDR3s include the opening cysteine and the closing phenylalanine or tryptophan. The D gene is left open where the match is weak. Size tells how often a clone was seen (once, few, many) or the class of an expanded clone, and some rows leave it out.

v_gene,d_gene,abundance,j_gene,CDR3aa,CDR3nt
TRBV6-5,-,-,TRBJ1-5,CASSSGNRGQPQHF,TGTGCCAGCAGTTCGGGCAATCGGGGACAGCCCCAGCATTTT
TRBV19,-,-,TRBJ2-6,CASSIPGTGANVLTF,TGTGCCAGTAGTATCCCCGGGACAGGGGCCAACGTCCTGACTTTC
TRBV9,-,once,TRBJ1-1,CASSVGDSSDGEAFF,TGTGCCAGCAGCGTGGGTGACTCCTCAGACGGTGAAGCTTTCTTT
TRBV10-3,TRBD1,-,TRBJ1-3,CATQGGVGPGNTIYF,TGTGCCACGCAGGGGGGAGTTGGTCCTGGAAACACCATATATTTT
TRBV6-1,TRBD1,once,TRBJ1-3,CASSEVGQGPGNTIYF,TGTGCCAGCAGTGAAGTGGGACAGGGCCCTGGAAACACCATATATTTT
TRBV30,-,-,TRBJ1-2,CAWSVFQGGYTF,TGTGCCTGGAGTGTATTTCAGGGTGGCTACACCTTC
TRBV7-8,TRBD2,once,TRBJ2-7,CASSLGLAAYEQYF,TGTGCCAGCAGCCTAGGACTAGCGGCCTACGAGCAGTACTTC
TRBV28,TRBD1,-,TRBJ1-5,CASRGDRPSSNQPQHF,TGTGCCAGCAGGGGGGACAGGCCATCTAGCAATCAGCCCCAGCATTTT
TRBV7-9,-,-,TRBJ1-4,CASSAQGGRGEKLFF,TGTGCCAGCAGCGCGCAGGGAGGCCGGGGAGAAAAACTGTTTTTT
TRBV7-3,TRBD2,-,TRBJ2-7,CASSLASGGENYEQYF,TGTGCCAGCAGCCTAGCCTCGGGGGGGGAGAATTACGAGCAGTACTTC
TRBV5-5,-,-,TRBJ2-1,CASTLTGWEKSYNEQFF,TGTGCCAGCACCTTGACGGGATGGGAGAAGTCCTACAATGAGCAGTTCTTC
TRBV2,-,-,TRBJ1-2,CASSEVNTQGIVDYGYTF,TGTGCCAGCAGTGAAGTGAACACCCAGGGAATCGTAGACTATGGCTACACCTTC
TRBV19,-,-,TRBJ2-5,CASSEFQETQYF,TGTGCCTCAAGCGAATTTCAAGAGACCCAGTACTTC
TRBV7-8,-,-,TRBJ2-7,CASSLVKGEQYF,TGTGCCAGCAGCTTAGTCAAGGGGGAGCAGTACTTC
TRBV5-4,-,few,TRBJ2-7,CASSLPGTFSYEQYF,TGTGCCAGCAGCTTACCCGGGACATTTTCCTACGAGCAGTACTTC
TRBV25-1,-,-,TRBJ1-5,CASSWRYNQPQHF,TGTGCCAGCAGTTGGAGGTACAATCAGCCCCAGCATTTT
TRBV27,-,once,TRBJ2-3,CASSPPSTDTQYF,TGTGCCAGCAGTCCCCCTAGCACAGATACGCAGTATTTT
TRBV5-1,-,-,TRBJ2-7,CASSPGQGEYEQYF,TGCGCCAGCAGCCCGGGCCAGGGCGAGTACGAGCAGTACTTC
TRBV13,-,-,TRBJ2-7,CASSTFNSYEQYF,TGTGCCAGCAGCACATTTAACTCCTACGAGCAGTACTTC
TRBV19,-,-,TRBJ2-5,CVSSIDAIAQETQYF,TGTGTCAGTAGTATAGATGCTATTGCCCAAGAGACCCAGTACTTC
TRBV28,-,-,TRBJ1-2,CASKPGGQADGYTF,TGTGCCAGCAAACCCGGGGGGCAGGCTGATGGCTACACCTTC
TRBV5-1,-,-,TRBJ2-7,CASSLRQGNYEQYF,TGCGCCAGCAGCTTGAGGCAGGGAAACTACGAGCAGTACTTC
TRBV28,-,-,TRBJ2-7,CASSWGVTYEQYF,TGTGCCAGCAGCTGGGGGGTGACCTACGAGCAGTACTTC
TRBV4-3,TRBD1,-,TRBJ1-2,CASRYTGGSGYTF,TGCGCCAGCAGGTACACAGGGGGCAGTGGCTACACCTTC
TRBV30,TRBD1,-,TRBJ1-1,CAWSTGGGTEAFF,TGTGCCTGGAGTACAGGGGGGGGCACTGAAGCTTTCTTT
TRBV29-1,TRBD1,-,TRBJ1-2,CSAEVPGQGYGYTF,TGCAGCGCAGAGGTTCCTGGACAGGGGTATGGCTACACCTTC
TRBV5-4,TRBD2,-,TRBJ2-7,CASSLDLAEIYEQYF,TGTGCCAGCAGCTTGGATCTAGCGGAGATCTACGAGCAGTACTTC
TRBV9,TRBD1,-,TRBJ2-5,CASSVGDRGHSETQYF,TGTGCCAGCAGCGTAGGGGACAGGGGGCATAGTGAGACCCAGTACTTC
TRBV28,-,few,TRBJ1-4,CASRWGRGEKLFF,TGTGCCAGCAGATGGGGCAGGGGTGAAAAACTGTTTTTT
TRBV9,TRBD2,-,TRBJ2-7,CASSVGTSGTEQYF,TGTGCCAGCAGCGTAGGTACTAGCGGGACCGAGCAGTACTTC
TRBV5-1,TRBD2,-,TRBJ2-1,CASSWTSEIDEQFF,TGCGCCAGCAGCTGGACTAGCGAGATCGATGAGCAGTTCTTC
TRBV18,TRBD1,-,TRBJ1-6,CASSPGQIGNSPLHF,TGTGCCAGCTCACCGGGACAGATAGGGAATTCACCCCTCCACTTT
TRBV19,TRBD2,-,TRBJ2-1,CASSTGLAGGYEQFF,TGTGCCAGTAGTACAGGACTAGCGGGAGGCTATGAGCAGTTCTTC
TRBV27,-,-,TRBJ2-7,CASSLGQLYEQYF,TGTGCCAGCAGCCTGGGCCAGCTCTACGAGCAGTACTTC
TRBV7-9,TRBD1,-,TRBJ1-1,CASSILSGGLIFTEAFF,TGTGCCAGCAGCATATTATCAGGGGGGTTAATATTCACTGAAGCTTTCTTT
TRBV5-1,-,-,TRBJ2-7,CASSLAGTGTYEQYF,TGCGCCAGCAGCTTGGCCGGGACTGGAACCTACGAGCAGTACTTC
TRBV6-5,-,-,TRBJ1-1,CASSYSRRVTEAFF,TGTGCCAGCAGTTACTCGAGGAGGGTCACTGAAGCTTTCTTT
TRBV19,-,-,TRBJ2-7,CASSGIAAPYEQYF,TGTGCCAGTAGTGGGATAGCGGCTCCCTACGAGCAGTACTTC
TRBV6-1,-,-,TRBJ2-7,CASSAEQTYEQYF,TGTGCCAGCAGTGCAGAACAGACCTACGAGCAGTACTTC
TRBV2,-,once,TRBJ2-1,CASSMRQRAGNEQFF,TGTGCCAGCAGTATGCGCCAGCGGGCGGGGAATGAGCAGTTCTTC
TRBV19,-,few,TRBJ2-2,CASSTDYWELFF,TGTGCCAGTAGTACCGACTACTGGGAGCTGTTTTTT
TRBV11-2,TRBD1,-,TRBJ1-1,CASSLQGLGTEAFF,TGTGCCAGCAGCCTACAGGGGCTAGGGACTGAAGCTTTCTTT